Listed here are 6 T cell receptor beta chains from one sample, sequenced in a study of CD8+ T cells in alopecia areata. Regarding treatment: oral pan-JAK inhibitor, 5-10 mg twice daily. Sequencing used cDNA as its template, made by extracting RNA and reverse transcribing it. Generated by immunoSEQ multiplex PCR, the TCRdb table keeps only in-frame clones and is missing some. The sample holds more than 200,000 clones, roughly 66% seen once. Source: CD4+ T cells sorted from blood, taken at week 44, from a patient treated with tofacitinib. These receptors all come from a human donor with alopecia areata.

The V call is TRBV15, the J call TRBJ1-1; D remains ambiguous. The germline V gene encodes CDR1 LNHNV and CDR2 YYDKDF (reference sequence). With 0 bases removed from V and 1 base from J, the gap between germline ends came to 6 bases. This CDR3 is 14 amino acids long. The CDR3, as DNA: TGTGCCACCAGCAGAGATCTCAAGAACACTGAAGCTTTCTTT. Translation gives CATSRDLKNTEAFF.

The rearrangement links TRBV5-6 to TRBJ1-2; D is ambiguous. Germline lookup yields CDR1 SGHDT and CDR2 YYEEEE. The CDR3 contains 12 residues. V lost 1 base and J lost 6, with 7 bases in between. CDR3: CASSLSRDGYTF. CDR3 sequence (DNA): TGTGCCAGCAGCTTGTCCCGGGATGGCTACACCTTC.

This clone has just one count. This chain links TRBV12-5 with TRBJ1-1; 8 bases map to TRBD1. CDR1 LGHNT and CDR2 FRNRAP come from the germline V gene. The CDR3 length is 13 residues. V was clipped by 7 bases and J by 4 bases; unmatched bases: 5. The CDR3 DNA follows: TGTGCTAGTGAACCCGACAGGGGCACTGAAGCTTTCTTT. Translating gives CASEPDRGTEAFF.

The chain links TRBV29-1 to TRBJ2-4; the D call may be TRBD1 or TRBD2 (6 bases each). Trimming took 1 base from V and 10 from J, leaving 23 bases between them. The CDR3 loop spans 16 amino acids. Germline CDR1 is SQVTM and CDR2 is ANQGSEA. The CDR3 DNA reads as TGCAGCGTTGAAGTGCTGGGGGGCACCCTAGGACGTATTCAGTACTTC. Its protein product is CSVEVLGGTLGRIQYF.

This clone was counted between two and nine times. V gene TRBV30 combines with J gene TRBJ1-6, with D perhaps matching TRBD1 (5 bases). Germline loops: CDR1 GTSNPN, CDR2 SVGIG (reference sequence). The CDR3 sequence is 12 residues long. The CDR3 reads CATGTLGSPLHF. As DNA, the CDR3 is TGTGCAACCGGGACCCTCGGTTCACCCCTCCACTTT.

This chain connects TRBV29-1 to TRBJ1-1; 9 bases map to TRBD1. Losses at the gene ends were 6 bases for V and 1 base for J; bases not matched to a gene: 9. The CDR3 runs 15 residues. Per germline, CDR1 SQVTM and CDR2 ANQGSEA. The CDR3 sequence is CSVRTGVGANTEAFF. The CDR3 DNA reads TGCAGCGTCAGGACAGGGGTAGGGGCGAACACTGAAGCTTTCTTT.